The rows below give T cell receptor beta chains drawn from one sample of a study of T cell changes during pregnancy in multiple sclerosis. The data were produced by immunoSEQ multiplex PCR, yet TCRdb's version contains in-frame clones alone and is incomplete. The sample contains under 35,000 clones, nearly 90% of which appear only once. The material sequenced was CD4+ T cells from peripheral blood mononuclear cells, taken in the third trimester of pregnancy. The receptors were gathered from a female donor in good health, enrolled as a control in a pregnancy study. CDR3s include the opening cysteine and the closing phenylalanine or tryptophan. Each record gives: J gene, D gene, clone size, V gene, CDR3 DNA, CDR3 protein. A D gene is named only where the DNA matches it firmly. Clone size appears in some rows only: once, few, many, or a class for an expanded clone.

>TRBJ2-7|TRBD1|-|TRBV6-5
TGTGCCAGCAGTCCAGACAGGGGCTACGAGCAGTACTTC
CASSPDRGYEQYF
>TRBJ1-2|TRBD1|-|TRBV13
TGTGCCAGCAGTCAGCGGGACAGGGGACAGCGCTACACCTTC
CASSQRDRGQRYTF
>TRBJ2-7|TRBD2|-|TRBV10-2
TGCGCCAGCAGGGGACCGACTAGCGGGGCCTACGAGCAGTACTTC
CASRGPTSGAYEQYF
>TRBJ2-5|TRBD1|-|TRBV6-5
TGTGCCAGCAGTTACGATACAGGGGGAAACCAAGAGACCCAGTACTTC
CASSYDTGGNQETQYF
>TRBJ1-4|TRBD1|-|TRBV30
TGTGCCTGGAGTGTACGGGACAGGGGGCTAACTAATGAAAAACTGTTTTTT
CAWSVRDRGLTNEKLFF
>TRBJ1-6|TRBD1|-|TRBV7-8
TGTGCCAGCAGCTTAGACAGGGGGCTTAATTCACCCCTCCACTTT
CASSLDRGLNSPLHF
>TRBJ2-7|TRBD2|-|TRBV7-8
TGTGCCAGCAGCCCACTAGCGCAATACGAGCAGTACTTC
CASSPLAQYEQYF
>TRBJ1-1|-|few|TRBV7-9
TGTGCCAGCAGCACTCAAGGGGGAATGAACACTGAAGCTTTCTTT
CASSTQGGMNTEAFF
>TRBJ1-3|-|-|TRBV27
TGTGCCAGCAGTCCTTACAGCCGAGGAAACACCATATATTTT
CASSPYSRGNTIYF
>TRBJ2-3|TRBD1|-|TRBV7-9
TGTGCCAGCAGCTTCTACACAGGGGGCGAAACAGATACGCAGTATTTT
CASSFYTGGETDTQYF
>TRBJ1-2|-|-|TRBV6-1
TGTGCCAGCAGTAGCATACAGGGCTTCTATGGCTACACCTTC
CASSSIQGFYGYTF
>TRBJ1-5|-|-|TRBV19
TGTGCCAGTAGTCCGACCGGCAGGGTAGGCAATCAGCCCCAGCATTTT
CASSPTGRVGNQPQHF
>TRBJ2-5|TRBD2|-|TRBV27
TGTGCCAGCAGTCTCCGCGGCGGGGGGGCGCCCAGAGAGACCCAGTACTTC
CASSLRGGGAPRETQYF
>TRBJ2-7|TRBD2|once|TRBV4-3
TGCGCCAGCAGCCAAGATCACGGGGGGAGCGAGCAGTACTTC
CASSQDHGGSEQYF
>TRBJ2-7|-|-|TRBV21-1
TGTGCCAGCAGCAAAGTTAACGACAGGTCCGAGCAGTACTTC
CASSKVNDRSEQYF
>TRBJ2-7|-|-|TRBV19
TGTGCCAGTAGCCTCCGGGACAAGAGCTCCTACGAGCAGTACTTC
CASSLRDKSSYEQYF
>TRBJ1-2|TRBD1|-|TRBV14
TGTGCCAGCAGCCAATCGGGCAGGGGGTTTTTCTACACCTTC
CASSQSGRGFFYTF
>TRBJ1-4|TRBD1|-|TRBV14
TGTGCCAGCAGCCAAATTCAGGGGGCGCAGGAAAAACTGTTTTTT
CASSQIQGAQEKLFF
>TRBJ1-1|TRBD1|-|TRBV30
TGTGCGGCGGGGCGGGGACAGACGAACACTGAAGCTTTCTTT
CAAGRGQTNTEAFF
>TRBJ2-4|-|-|TRBV30
TGTGCCTGGAGGAGTGGGGGGTGGAACATTCAGTACTTC
CAWRSGGWNIQYF
>TRBJ2-2|-|-|TRBV5-5
TGTGCCAGCAGCTTGGGGCCAACCGGGGAGCTGTTTTTT
CASSLGPTGELFF
>TRBJ2-5|-|-|TRBV5-6
TGTGCCAGCAGCTTGAGGGCATCGGGACTGCAAGAGACCCAGTACTTC
CASSLRASGLQETQYF
>TRBJ2-1|TRBD2|-|TRBV5-4
TGTGCCAGCAGCTTAGGAGCGGGAGGGTCTTGGAATGAGCAGTTCTTC
CASSLGAGGSWNEQFF
>TRBJ2-5|-|-|TRBV5-4
TGTGCCAGCAGTCAGGGTTTAACCGGGACTCAAGAGACCCAGTACTTC
CASSQGLTGTQETQYF
>TRBJ1-3|TRBD1|-|TRBV5-1
TGCGCCAGCGCCAGGGACAGTCAGAGCTCTGGAAACACCATATATTTT
CASARDSQSSGNTIYF
>TRBJ2-3|TRBD2|once|TRBV5-1
TGCGCCAGCAGCTACCGACTAGCGGGGCGCAACACAGATACGCAGTATTTT
CASSYRLAGRNTDTQYF
>TRBJ1-5|-|once|TRBV21-1
TGTGCCAGCAGCAAAGGAGGAGTAATCGGTCAGCCCCAGCATTTT
CASSKGGVIGQPQHF
>TRBJ2-4|-|-|TRBV19
TGTGCCAGTAGTGAGGGTTTAGCCAAAAACATTCAGTACTTC
CASSEGLAKNIQYF
>TRBJ2-1|TRBD2|-|TRBV15
TGTGCCACCAGCAGGACTAGCCAGGATGAGCAGTTCTTC
CATSRTSQDEQFF
>TRBJ1-1|-|-|TRBV7-9
TGTGCCAGCAGCTACCGGACAGCGAACACTGAAGCTTTCTTT
CASSYRTANTEAFF
>TRBJ1-1|-|-|TRBV7-2
TGTGCCAGCAGCCACATGAACACTGAAGCTTTCTTT
CASSHMNTEAFF
>TRBJ2-4|TRBD1|-|TRBV6-1
TGTGCCAGCAGTGGGGGACAGGGGTTGAAAAACATTCAGTACTTC
CASSGGQGLKNIQYF
>TRBJ2-7|TRBD1|-|TRBV6-5
TGTGCCAGCAGTGGGACAGGAAACTCCTACGAGCAGTACTTC
CASSGTGNSYEQYF
>TRBJ1-5|-|-|TRBV19
TGTGCCAGTAGTGTCCCGGGACCCCAGCATTTT
CASSVPGPQHF
>TRBJ2-5|-|-|TRBV7-8
TGTGCCAGCAGCTTAGCACAGGCGTTTTGGGAGACCCAGTACTTC
CASSLAQAFWETQYF
>TRBJ2-5|-|-|TRBV7-2
TGTGCCAGCGCACGTTGGAGCGGGGAGACCCAGTACTTC
CASARWSGETQYF
>TRBJ1-1|-|-|TRBV29-1
TGCAGCGTGACCGGGCCCAGGGTGAACACTGAAGCTTTCTTT
CSVTGPRVNTEAFF
>TRBJ2-2|-|-|TRBV6-4
TGTGCCAGCAGTGTTCGACTAGATCCTTCTAACACCGGGGAGCTGTTTTTT
CASSVRLDPSNTGELFF
>TRBJ2-1|TRBD2|-|TRBV5-1
TGCGCCAGCAGCCGTGCGGGGGGCCAGTACAATGAGCAGTTCTTC
CASSRAGGQYNEQFF
>TRBJ1-1|TRBD1|-|TRBV19
TGTGCCAGTAGTCCTTGGACAGGGGGGACTGAAGCTTTCTTT
CASSPWTGGTEAFF